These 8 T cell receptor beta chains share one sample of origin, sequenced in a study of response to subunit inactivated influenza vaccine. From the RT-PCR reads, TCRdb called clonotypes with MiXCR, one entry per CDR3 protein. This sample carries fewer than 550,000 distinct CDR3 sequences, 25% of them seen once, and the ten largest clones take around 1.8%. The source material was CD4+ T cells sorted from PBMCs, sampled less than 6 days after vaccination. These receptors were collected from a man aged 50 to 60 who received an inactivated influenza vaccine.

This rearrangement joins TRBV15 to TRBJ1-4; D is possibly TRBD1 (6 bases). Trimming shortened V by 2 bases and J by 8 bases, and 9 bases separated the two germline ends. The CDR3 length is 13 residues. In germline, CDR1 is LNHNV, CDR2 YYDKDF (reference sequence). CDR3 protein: CATSRHTGEKLFF. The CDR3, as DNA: TGTGCCACCAGCAGACACACAGGGGAAAAACTGTTTTTT.

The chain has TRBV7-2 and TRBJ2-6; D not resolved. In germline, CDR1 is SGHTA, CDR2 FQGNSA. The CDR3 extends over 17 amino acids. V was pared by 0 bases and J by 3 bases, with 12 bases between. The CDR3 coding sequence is TGTGCCAGCAGCTTAGCTCTTAGGTCCAGTGGGGCCAACGTCCTGACTTTC. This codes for CASSLALRSSGANVLTF.

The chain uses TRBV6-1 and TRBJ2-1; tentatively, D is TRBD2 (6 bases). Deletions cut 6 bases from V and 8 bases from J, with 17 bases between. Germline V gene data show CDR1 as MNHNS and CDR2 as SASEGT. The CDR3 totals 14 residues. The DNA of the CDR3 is TGTGCCAGCAGAAACCGGGGGAGTAGGGATGAGCAGTTCTTC. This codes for CASRNRGSRDEQFF.

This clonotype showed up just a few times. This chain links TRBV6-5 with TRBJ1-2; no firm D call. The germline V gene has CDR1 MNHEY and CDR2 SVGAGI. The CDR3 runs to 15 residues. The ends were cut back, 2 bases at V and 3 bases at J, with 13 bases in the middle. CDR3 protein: CASSYGGSQYYGYTF. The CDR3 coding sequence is TGTGCCAGCAGTTACGGCGGCAGTCAGTACTATGGCTACACCTTC.

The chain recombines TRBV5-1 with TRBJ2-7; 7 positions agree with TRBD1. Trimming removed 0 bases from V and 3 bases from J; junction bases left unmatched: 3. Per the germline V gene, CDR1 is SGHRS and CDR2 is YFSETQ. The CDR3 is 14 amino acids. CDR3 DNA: TGCGCCAGCAGCTTGGTTCCAGGGGGCTACGAGCAGTACTTC. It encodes CASSLVPGGYEQYF.

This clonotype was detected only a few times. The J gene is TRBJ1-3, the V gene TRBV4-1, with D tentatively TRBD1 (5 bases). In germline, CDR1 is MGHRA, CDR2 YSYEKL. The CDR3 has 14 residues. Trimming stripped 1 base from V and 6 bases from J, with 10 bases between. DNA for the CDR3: TGCGCCAGCAGCCAAGGAGAGGGGCTAAACACCATATATTTT. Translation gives CASSQGEGLNTIYF.

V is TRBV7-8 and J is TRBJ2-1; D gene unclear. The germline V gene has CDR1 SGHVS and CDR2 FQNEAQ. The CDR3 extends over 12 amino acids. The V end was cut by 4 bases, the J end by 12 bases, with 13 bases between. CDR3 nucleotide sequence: TGTGCCAGCAGCTCGCGGTCCTCGCCGCAGTTCTTC. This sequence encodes CASSSRSSPQFF.

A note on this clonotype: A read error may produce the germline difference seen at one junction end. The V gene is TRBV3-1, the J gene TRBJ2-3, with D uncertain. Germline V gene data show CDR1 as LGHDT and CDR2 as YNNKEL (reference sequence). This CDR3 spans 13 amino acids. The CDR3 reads CASSQLSTDTQYF. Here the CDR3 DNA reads TGCGCCAGCAGCCAGCTGAGCACAGATACGCAGTATTTT.